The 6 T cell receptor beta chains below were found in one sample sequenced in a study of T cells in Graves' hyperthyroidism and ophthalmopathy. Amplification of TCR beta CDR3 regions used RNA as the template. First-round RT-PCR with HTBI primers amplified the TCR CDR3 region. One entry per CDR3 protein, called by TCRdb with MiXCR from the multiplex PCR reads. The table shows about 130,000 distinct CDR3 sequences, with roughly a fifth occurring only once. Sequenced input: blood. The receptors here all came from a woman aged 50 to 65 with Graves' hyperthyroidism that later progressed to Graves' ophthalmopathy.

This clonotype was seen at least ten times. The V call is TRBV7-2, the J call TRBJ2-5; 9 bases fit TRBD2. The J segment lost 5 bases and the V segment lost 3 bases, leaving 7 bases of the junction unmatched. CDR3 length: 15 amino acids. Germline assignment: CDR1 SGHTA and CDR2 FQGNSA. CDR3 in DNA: TGTGCCAGCAGCTTCGCCGGACTAGCGCCGGAGACCCAGTACTTC. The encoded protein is CASSFAGLAPETQYF.

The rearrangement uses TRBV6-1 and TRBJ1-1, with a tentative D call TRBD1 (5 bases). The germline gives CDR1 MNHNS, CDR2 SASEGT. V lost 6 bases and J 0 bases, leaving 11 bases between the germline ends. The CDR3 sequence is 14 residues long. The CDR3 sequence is CASRAGPLNTEAFF. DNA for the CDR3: TGTGCCAGCAGGGCAGGGCCTTTGAACACTGAAGCTTTCTTT.

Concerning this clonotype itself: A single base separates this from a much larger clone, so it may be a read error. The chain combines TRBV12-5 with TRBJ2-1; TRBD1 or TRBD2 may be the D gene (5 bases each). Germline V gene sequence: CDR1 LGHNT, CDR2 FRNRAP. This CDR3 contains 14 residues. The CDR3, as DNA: TGTGCTGGTGGTTGGGGAGACAGATACAATGAGCAGTTCTTC. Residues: CAGGWGDRYNEQFF. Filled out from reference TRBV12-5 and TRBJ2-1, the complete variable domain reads DARVTQTPRHKVTEMGQEVTMRCQPILGHNTVFWYRQTMMQGLELLAYFRNRAPLDDSGMPKDRFSAEMPDATLATLKIQPSEPRDSAVYFCAGGWGDRYNEQFFGPGTRLTVL.

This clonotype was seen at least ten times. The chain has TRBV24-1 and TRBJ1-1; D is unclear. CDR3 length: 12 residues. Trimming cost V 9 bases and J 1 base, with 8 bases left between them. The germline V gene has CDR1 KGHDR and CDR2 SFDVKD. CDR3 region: CATRDGNTEAFF. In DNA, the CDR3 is TGTGCCACCCGCGATGGGAACACTGAAGCTTTCTTT.

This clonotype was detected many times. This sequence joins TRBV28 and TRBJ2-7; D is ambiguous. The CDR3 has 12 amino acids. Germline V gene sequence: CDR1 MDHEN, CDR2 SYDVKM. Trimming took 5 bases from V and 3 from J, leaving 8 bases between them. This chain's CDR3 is CASSPHRYEQYF. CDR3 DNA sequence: TGTGCCAGCAGTCCCCATCGCTACGAGCAGTACTTC.

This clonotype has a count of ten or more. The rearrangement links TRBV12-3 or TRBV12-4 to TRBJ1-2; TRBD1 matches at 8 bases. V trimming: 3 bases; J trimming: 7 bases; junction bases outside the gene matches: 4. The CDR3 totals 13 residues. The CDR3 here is CASSLTGVGGYTF. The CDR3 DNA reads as TGTGCCAGCAGTTTGACAGGGGTCGGTGGCTACACCTTC.